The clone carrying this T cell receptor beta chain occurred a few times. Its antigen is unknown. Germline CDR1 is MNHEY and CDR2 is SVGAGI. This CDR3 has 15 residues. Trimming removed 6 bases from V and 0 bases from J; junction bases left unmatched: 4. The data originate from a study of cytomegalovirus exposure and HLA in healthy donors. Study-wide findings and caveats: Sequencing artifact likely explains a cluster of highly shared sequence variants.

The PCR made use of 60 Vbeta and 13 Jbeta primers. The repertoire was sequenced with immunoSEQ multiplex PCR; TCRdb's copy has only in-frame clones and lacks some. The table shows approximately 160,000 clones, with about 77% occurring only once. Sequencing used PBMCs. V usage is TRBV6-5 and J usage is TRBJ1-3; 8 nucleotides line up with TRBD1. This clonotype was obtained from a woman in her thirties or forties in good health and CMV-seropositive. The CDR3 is CASRRQGISGNTIYF. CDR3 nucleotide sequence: TGTGCCAGCAGACGACAGGGGATCTCTGGAAACACCATATATTTT.